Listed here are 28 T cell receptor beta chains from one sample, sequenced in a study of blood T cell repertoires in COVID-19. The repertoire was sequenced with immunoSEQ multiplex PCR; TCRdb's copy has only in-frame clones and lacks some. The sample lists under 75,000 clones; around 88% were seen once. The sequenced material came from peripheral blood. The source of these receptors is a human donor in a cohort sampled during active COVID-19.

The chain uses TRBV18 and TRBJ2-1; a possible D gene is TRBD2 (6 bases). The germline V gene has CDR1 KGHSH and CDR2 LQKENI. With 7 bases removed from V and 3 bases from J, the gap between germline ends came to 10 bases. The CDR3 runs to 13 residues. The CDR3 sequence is CASFGGVYNEQFF. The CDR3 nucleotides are TGTGCCAGCTTTGGAGGGGTCTACAATGAGCAGTTCTTC.

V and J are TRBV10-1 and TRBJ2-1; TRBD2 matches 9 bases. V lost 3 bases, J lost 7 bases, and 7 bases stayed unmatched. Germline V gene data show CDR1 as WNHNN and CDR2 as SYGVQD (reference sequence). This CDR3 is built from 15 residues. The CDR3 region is CASSESRGGANEQFF. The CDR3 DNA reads TGCGCCAGCAGTGAATCTCGCGGGGGGGCGAATGAGCAGTTCTTC.

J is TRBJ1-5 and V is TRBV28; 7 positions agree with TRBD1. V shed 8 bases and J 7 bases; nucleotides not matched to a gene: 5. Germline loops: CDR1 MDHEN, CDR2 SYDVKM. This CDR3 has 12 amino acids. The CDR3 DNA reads TGTGCCAGCCGACAGGGTGGCCAGCCCCAGCATTTT. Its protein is CASRQGGQPQHF.

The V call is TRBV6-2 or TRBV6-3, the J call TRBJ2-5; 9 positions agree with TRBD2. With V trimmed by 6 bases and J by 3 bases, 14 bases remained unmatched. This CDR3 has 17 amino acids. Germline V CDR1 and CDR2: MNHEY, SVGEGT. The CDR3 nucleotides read TGTGCCAGCAGCCACGGGTGGGTAGCGGGAGCGGAAGAGACCCAGTACTTC. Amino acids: CASSHGWVAGAEETQYF.

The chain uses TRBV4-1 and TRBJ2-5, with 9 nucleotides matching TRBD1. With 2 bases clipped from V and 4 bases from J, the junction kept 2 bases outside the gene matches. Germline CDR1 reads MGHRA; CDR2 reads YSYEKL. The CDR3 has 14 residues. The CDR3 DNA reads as TGCGCCAGCAGCCAACCACAGGGGGCAGAGACCCAGTACTTC. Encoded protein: CASSQPQGAETQYF.

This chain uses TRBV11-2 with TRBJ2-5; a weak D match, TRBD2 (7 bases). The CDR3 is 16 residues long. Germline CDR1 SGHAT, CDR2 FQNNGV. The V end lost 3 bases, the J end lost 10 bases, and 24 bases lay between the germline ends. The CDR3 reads CASSFSGDAGALGQYF. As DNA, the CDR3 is TGTGCCAGCAGCTTTTCGGGGGATGCGGGGGCATTGGGCCAGTACTTC.

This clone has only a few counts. The CDR3 bases are TGTGCCAGCAGCCCCCGGACAGCTGGAAACACCATATATTTT. Amino acids: CASSPRTAGNTIYF. The chain links TRBV3-1 (or the pseudogene TRBV3-2) to TRBJ1-3; D might be TRBD1 (6 bases). This CDR3 has 14 amino acids. Trimming removed 4 bases from V and 2 bases from J, with 9 bases in between. CDR1 LGHDT and CDR2 YNNKEL come from the germline V gene (reference sequence).

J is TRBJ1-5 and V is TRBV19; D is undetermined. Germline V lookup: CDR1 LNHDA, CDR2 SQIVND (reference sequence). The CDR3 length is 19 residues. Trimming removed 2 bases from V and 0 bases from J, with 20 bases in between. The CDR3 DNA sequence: TGTGCCAGTAGTATAATGCCCACTGCCAAGCCTTATAGCAATCAGCCCCAGCATTTT. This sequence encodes CASSIMPTAKPYSNQPQHF.

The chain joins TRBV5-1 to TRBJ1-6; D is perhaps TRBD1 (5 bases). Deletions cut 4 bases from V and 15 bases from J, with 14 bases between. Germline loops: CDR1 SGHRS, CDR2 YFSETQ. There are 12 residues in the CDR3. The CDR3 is CASSADGGVLHF. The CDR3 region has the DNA TGCGCCAGCAGCGCGGACGGGGGGGTCCTCCACTTT.

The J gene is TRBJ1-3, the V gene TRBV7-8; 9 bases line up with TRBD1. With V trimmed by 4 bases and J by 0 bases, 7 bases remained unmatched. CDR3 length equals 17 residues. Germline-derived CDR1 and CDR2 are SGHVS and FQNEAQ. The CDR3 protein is CASSWGTGSISGNTIYF. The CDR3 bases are TGTGCCAGCAGCTGGGGGACAGGGTCCATCTCTGGAAACACCATATATTTT.

The DNA of the CDR3 is TGTGCCAGCAGCTCGGTCGGGGTTCGCTACAATGAGCAGTTCTTC. It translates to CASSSVGVRYNEQFF. V is TRBV11-1 and J is TRBJ2-1, with D perhaps TRBD2 (5 bases). In germline, CDR1 is SGHAT, CDR2 FQDESV (reference sequence). The germline V and J ends were trimmed by 4 bases and 3 bases, with 13 bases remaining between them. The CDR3 runs 15 residues.

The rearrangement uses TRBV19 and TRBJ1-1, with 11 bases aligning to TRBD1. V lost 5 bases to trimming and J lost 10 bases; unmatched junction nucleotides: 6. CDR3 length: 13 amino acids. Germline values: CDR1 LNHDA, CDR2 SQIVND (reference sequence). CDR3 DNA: TGTGCCAGTAGTCCCTCGGACAGGGGGCGAGCTTTCTTT. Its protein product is CASSPSDRGRAFF.

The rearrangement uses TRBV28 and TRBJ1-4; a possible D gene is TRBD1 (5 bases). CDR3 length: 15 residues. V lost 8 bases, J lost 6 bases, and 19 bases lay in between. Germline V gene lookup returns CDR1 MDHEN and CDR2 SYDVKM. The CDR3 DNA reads TGTGCCAGCTACCCCCAAGGACATGTATATGAAAAACTGTTTTTT. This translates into CASYPQGHVYEKLFF.

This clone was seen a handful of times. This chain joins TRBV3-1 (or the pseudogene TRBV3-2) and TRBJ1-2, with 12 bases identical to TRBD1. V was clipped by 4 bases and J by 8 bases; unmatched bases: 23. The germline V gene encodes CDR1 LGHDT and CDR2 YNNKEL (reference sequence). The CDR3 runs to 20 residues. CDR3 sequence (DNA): TGTGCCAGCAGCCGTCGAAAAAACGCCAAATTGGGACAGGGGGCTTGGGGCTACACCTTC. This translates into CASSRRKNAKLGQGAWGYTF.

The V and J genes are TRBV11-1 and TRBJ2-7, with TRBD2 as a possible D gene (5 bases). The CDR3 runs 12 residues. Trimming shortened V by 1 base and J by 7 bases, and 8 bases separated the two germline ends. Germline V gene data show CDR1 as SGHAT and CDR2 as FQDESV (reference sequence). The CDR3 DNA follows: TGTGCCAGCAGCTTAGGTGAGGGAGAGCAGTACTTC. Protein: CASSLGEGEQYF.

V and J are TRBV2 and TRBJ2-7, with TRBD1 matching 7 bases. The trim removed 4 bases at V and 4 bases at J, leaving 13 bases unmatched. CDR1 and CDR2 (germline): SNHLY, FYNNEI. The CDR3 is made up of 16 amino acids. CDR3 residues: CASSGGTVVVRYEQYF. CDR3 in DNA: TGTGCCAGCAGTGGGGGGACAGTGGTGGTTAGGTACGAGCAGTACTTC.

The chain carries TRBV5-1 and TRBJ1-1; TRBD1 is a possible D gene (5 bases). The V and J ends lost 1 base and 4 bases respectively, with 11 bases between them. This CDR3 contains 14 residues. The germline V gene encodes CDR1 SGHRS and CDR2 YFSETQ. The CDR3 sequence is CASSLSSGFTEAFF. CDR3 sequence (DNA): TGCGCCAGCAGCTTGAGCTCAGGGTTCACTGAAGCTTTCTTT.

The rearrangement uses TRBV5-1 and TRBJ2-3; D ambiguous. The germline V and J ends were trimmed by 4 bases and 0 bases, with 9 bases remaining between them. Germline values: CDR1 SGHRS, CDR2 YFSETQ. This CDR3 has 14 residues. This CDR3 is CASSAWSSTDTQYF. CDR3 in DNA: TGCGCCAGCAGCGCTTGGAGTAGCACAGATACGCAGTATTTT.

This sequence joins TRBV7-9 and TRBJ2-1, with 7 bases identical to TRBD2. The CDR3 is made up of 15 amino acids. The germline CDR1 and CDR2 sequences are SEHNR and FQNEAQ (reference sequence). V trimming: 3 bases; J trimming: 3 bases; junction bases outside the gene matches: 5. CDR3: CASSLWLADYNEQFF. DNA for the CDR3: TGTGCCAGCAGCTTGTGGCTAGCGGACTACAATGAGCAGTTCTTC.

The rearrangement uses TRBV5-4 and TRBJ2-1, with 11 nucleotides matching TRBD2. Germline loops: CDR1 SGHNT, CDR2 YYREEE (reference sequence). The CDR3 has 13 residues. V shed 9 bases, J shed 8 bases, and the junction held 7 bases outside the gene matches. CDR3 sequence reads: CATTSGRKDEQFF. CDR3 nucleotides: TGTGCCACCACTAGCGGGAGAAAGGATGAGCAGTTCTTC.

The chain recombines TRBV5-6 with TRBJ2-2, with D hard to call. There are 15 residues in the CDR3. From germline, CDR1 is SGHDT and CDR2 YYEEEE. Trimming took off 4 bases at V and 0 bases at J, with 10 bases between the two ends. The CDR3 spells CASSRGGSNTGELFF. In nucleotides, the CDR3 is TGTGCCAGCAGCCGAGGTGGGTCGAACACCGGGGAGCTGTTTTTT. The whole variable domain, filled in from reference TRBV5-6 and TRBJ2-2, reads DAGVTQSPTHLIKTRGQQVTLRCSPKSGHDTVSWYQQALGQGPQFIFQYYEEEERQRGNFPDRFSGHQFPNYSSELNVNALLLGDSALYLCASSRGGSNTGELFFGEGSRLTVL.

This chain's CDR3 is CASSLDGGRNSPLHF. For the CDR3, the DNA is TGCGCCAGCAGCTTGGATGGGGGCAGAAATTCACCCCTCCACTTT. This chain uses TRBV5-1 with TRBJ1-6; D perhaps matches TRBD1 (6 bases). The V gene's germline CDR1 is SGHRS and CDR2 YFSETQ. Trimming shortened V by 0 bases and J by 7 bases, and 11 bases separated the two germline ends. The CDR3 has 15 residues.

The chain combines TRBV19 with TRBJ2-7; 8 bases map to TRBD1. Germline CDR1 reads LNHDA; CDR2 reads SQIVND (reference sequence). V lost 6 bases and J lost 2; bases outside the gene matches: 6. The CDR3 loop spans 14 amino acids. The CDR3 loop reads CASSLRTGPYEQYF. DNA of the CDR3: TGTGCCAGTAGCTTAAGGACAGGGCCCTACGAGCAGTACTTC.

This CDR3 is CASGQSPYSNQPQHF. The CDR3 bases are TGTGCCAGCGGACAGAGCCCTTATAGCAATCAGCCCCAGCATTTT. This sequence joins TRBV2 and TRBJ1-5; D is possibly TRBD1 (6 bases). The CDR3 is 15 amino acids. Deletions cut 8 bases from V and 0 bases from J, with 14 bases between. Looked up from germline, CDR1 is SNHLY and CDR2 is FYNNEI.

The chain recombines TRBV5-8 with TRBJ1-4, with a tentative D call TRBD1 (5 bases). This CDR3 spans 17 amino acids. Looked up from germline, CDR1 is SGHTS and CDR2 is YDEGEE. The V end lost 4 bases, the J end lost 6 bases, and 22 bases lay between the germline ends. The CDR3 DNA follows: TGTGCCAGCAGCCCCCGGGGTCGGGGGAAGGGATATGAAAAACTGTTTTTT. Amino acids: CASSPRGRGKGYEKLFF.

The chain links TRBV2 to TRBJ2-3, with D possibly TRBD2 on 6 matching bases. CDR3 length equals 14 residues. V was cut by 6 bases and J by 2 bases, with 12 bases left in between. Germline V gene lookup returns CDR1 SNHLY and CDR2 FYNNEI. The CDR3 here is CASSVTRSTDTQYF. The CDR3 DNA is TGTGCCAGCAGCGTGACTAGATCCACAGATACGCAGTATTTT.

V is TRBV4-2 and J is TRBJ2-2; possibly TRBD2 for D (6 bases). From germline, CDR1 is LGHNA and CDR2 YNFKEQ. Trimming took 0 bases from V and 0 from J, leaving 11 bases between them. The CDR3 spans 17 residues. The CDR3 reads CASSQDWASANTGELFF. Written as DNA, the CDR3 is TGTGCCAGCAGCCAAGATTGGGCTAGCGCGAACACCGGGGAGCTGTTTTTT.

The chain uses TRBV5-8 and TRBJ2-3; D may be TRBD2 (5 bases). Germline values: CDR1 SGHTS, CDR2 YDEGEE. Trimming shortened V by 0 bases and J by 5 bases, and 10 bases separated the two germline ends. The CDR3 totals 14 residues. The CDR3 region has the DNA TGTGCCAGCAGCTTGGGTCTAGCAGTAGATACGCAGTATTTT. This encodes CASSLGLAVDTQYF.